This T cell receptor (beta chain) was obtained from a study of shared clonotypes between healthy human individuals. Notes on the study in general: Around 5% was the fraction of naive CD4 clonotypes found shared across several donors. The generation probabilities recorded for non-shared clonotypes fell below those of clonotypes shared by all four donors. Limited genetic and exposure-history diversity came from having few donors.

Partitioning of CD4+ cells yielded a CD45RA+ naive subset and a CD45RA-negative memory subset. Method: immunoSEQ multiplex PCR; TCRdb's copy keeps in-frame clones and lacks some. The top ten hold about 0.45% of the sample, which has approximately 1.5 million clones, approximately 98% seen once. With respect to this clone: Its antigen is unknown.

The receptor's source is a man between 25 and 39 years old in good health. The sample consisted of naive CD4+ T cells sorted from blood. Regarding subset: CD45RA+ positively selected.

CDR3 DNA: TGTGCCAGCAGCTCGAGGGGTTGGCAGGGCGATAACACCATATATTTT. Residues: CASSSRGWQGDNTIYF. This rearrangement joins TRBV11-2 to TRBJ1-3; TRBD1 is a possible D gene (5 bases). Germline loops: CDR1 SGHAT, CDR2 FQNNGV. The CDR3 is 16 residues long. V lost 4 bases and J 7 bases, leaving 20 bases between the germline ends. The variable domain in full, with the rest retrieved from reference TRBV11-2 and TRBJ1-3, is EAGVAQSPRYKIIEKRQSVAFWCNPISGHATLYWYQQILGQGPKLLIQFQNNGVVDDSQLPKDRFSAERLKGVDSTLKIQPAKLEDSAVYLCASSSRGWQGDNTIYFGEGSWLTVV.